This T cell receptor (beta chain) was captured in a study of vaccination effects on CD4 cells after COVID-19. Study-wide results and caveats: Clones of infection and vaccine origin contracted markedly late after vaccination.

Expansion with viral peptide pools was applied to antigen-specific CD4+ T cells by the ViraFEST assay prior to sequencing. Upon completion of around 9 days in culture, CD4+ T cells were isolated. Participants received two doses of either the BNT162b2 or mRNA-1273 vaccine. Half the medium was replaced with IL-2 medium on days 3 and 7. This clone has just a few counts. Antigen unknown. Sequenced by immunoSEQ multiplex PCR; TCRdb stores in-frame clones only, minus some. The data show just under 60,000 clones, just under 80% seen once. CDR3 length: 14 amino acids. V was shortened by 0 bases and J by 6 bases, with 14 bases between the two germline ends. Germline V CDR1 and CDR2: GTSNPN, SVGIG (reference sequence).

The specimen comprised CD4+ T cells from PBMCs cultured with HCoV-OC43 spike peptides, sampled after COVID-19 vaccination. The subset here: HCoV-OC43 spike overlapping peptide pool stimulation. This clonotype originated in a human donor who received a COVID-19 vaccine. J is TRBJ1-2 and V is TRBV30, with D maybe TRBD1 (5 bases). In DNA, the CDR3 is TGTGCCTGGAGTGTCGGGGCACGAGGACATGGCTACACCTTC. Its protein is CAWSVGARGHGYTF. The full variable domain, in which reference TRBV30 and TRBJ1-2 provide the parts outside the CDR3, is SQTIHQWPATLVQPVGSPLSLECTVEGTSNPNLYWYRQAAGRGLQLLFYSVGIGQISSEVPQNLSASRPQDRQFILSSKKLLLSDSGFYLCAWSVGARGHGYTFGSGTRLTVV.